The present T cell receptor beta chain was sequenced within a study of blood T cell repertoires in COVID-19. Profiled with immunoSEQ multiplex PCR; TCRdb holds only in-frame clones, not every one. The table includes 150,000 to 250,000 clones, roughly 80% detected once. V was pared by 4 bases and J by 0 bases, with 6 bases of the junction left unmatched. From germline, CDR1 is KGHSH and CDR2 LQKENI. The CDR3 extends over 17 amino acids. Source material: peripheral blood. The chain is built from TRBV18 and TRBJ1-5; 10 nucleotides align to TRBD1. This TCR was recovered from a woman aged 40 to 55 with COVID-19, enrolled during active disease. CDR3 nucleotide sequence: TGTGCCAGCTCACACGGGACAGGGGCGCTTAGCAATCAGCCCCAGCATTTT. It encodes CASSHGTGALSNQPQHF. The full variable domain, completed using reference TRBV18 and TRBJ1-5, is NAGVMQNPRHLVRRRGQEARLRCSPMKGHSHVYWYRQLPEEGLKFMVYLQKENIIDESGMPKERFSAEFPKEGPSILRIQQVVRGDSAAYFCASSHGTGALSNQPQHFGDGTRLSIL.